The TCR beta chain described here comes from a study of OX40 agonist ivuxolimab in advanced cancers. Study overall: Cancers in dose escalation were hepatocellular, melanoma, renal cell and head and neck.

Measured with immunoSEQ multiplex PCR; TCRdb has only the in-frame clones, and not every one. Here the sample spans 80,000 or so clones, roughly 88% being singletons. CDR3 length equals 13 residues. Germline CDR1 is LGHNA and CDR2 is YNFKEQ. V was clipped by 0 bases and J by 14 bases; unmatched bases: 6. This TCR was recovered from an adult with an advanced solid tumor such as melanoma, head and neck, liver or kidney cancer. The input for sequencing was CD4+ or CD8+ T cells sorted from blood, taken in a trial of the OX40 agonist ivuxolimab. The chain couples TRBV4-2 to TRBJ2-5, with 10 bases lining up with TRBD2. DNA of the CDR3: TGTGCCAGCAGCCAAGATAAGGGACTAGCGCCATACTTC. It translates to CASSQDKGLAPYF.